The clone carrying this T cell receptor (beta chain) was observed many times. Its antigen is unidentified. The sample is drawn from a study of breast tumors, draining lymph nodes, adjacent tissues. General study findings and limits: The lymph node origin of tumor T cells was framed as consistent with a hypothesis, not demonstrated. Tumors had less TCR diversity than lymph nodes, more than nontumor tissue. Luminal-like breast cancer showed significantly higher tumor–nontumor repertoire similarity than basal-like. Findings are consistent with lymph node origin and intratumoral expansion of most tumor T cells.

TCRdb re-analysed the multiplex PCR reads in MiXCR, keeping a single row per CDR3 protein. The sample carries hundreds of thousands of distinct CDR3 sequences, around 32% recorded once. The CDR3 has 14 residues. V was trimmed by 2 bases and J by 4 bases, leaving 8 bases between them. Germline V gene lookup returns CDR1 KGHSY and CDR2 FQNENV. Breast cancer patients provided tissue from their axillary draining lymph nodes. V and J are TRBV16 and TRBJ1-4; no firm D call. The sample consisted of axillary lymph node tissue. The receptor was isolated from a female donor with breast cancer. Some clones in this sample may be carry-over from other donors' samples. CDR3: CASSQLGDNEKLFF. The CDR3 nucleotides are TGTGCCAGCAGCCAACTGGGAGATAATGAAAAACTGTTTTTT.